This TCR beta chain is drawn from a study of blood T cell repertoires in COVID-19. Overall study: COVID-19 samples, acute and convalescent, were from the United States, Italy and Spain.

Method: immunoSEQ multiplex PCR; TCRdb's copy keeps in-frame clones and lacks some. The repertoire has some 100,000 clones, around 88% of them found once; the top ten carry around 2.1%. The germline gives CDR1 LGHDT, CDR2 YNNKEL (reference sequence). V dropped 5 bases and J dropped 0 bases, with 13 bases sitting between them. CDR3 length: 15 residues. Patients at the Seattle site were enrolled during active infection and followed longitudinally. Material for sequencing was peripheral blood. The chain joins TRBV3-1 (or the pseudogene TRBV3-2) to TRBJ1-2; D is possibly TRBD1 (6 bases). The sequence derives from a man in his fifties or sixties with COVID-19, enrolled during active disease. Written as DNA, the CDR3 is TGTGCCAGCAGCAATCGACAGGTCGCTAACTATGGCTACACCTTC. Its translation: CASSNRQVANYGYTF.